This T cell receptor beta chain is drawn from a study of patients and donors after allogeneic stem cell transplantation. This clonotype was detected a few times. Sequence at one end of the junction differs from germline and may be a read error. There are 15 residues in the CDR3. TCRdb passed the RT-PCR reads through MiXCR, listing each CDR3 protein once. The repertoire consists of about 110,000 distinct CDR3 sequences, with around 35% occurring once and the leading ten covering around 27%. The sample consisted of blood, either unsorted or a sorted T cell fraction (not recorded which). This clonotype was sampled from a human donor who was either an allogeneic HSCT recipient or a stem cell or donor lymphocyte infusion donor (not recorded which). It is not recorded whose cells these are; they may come from a transplant donor. The chain has TRBV12-3 or TRBV12-4 and TRBJ2-1; 8 bases line up with TRBD1. The CDR3 region is CASSIQGASFNEQFF. CDR3 DNA sequence: TGTGCCAGCAGTATTCAGGGGGCATCCTTCAATGAGCAGTTCTTC.